The 30 T cell receptor beta chains below all came from one sample that was sequenced in a study of cytomegalovirus exposure and HLA in healthy donors. Both 60 Vbeta primers and 13 Jbeta primers went into the PCR. TCRdb's table, derived via immunoSEQ multiplex PCR, lists solely in-frame clones and lacks some. The data show 200,000 or so clones, around 86% seen once. Sequenced material: PBMCs. Source of these receptors: a woman aged 45-59 years in good health and CMV-seropositive.

This clone was seen a single time. The J gene is TRBJ2-1, the V gene TRBV10-3, with 11 bases aligning to TRBD2. This CDR3 is 18 amino acids long. V shed 10 bases, J shed 0 bases, and the junction held 14 bases outside the gene matches. CDR1 ENHRY and CDR2 SYGVKD come from the germline V gene. CDR3 sequence: CATTGLAETLTSYNEQFF. Here the CDR3 DNA reads TGTGCCACCACGGGACTAGCGGAAACCTTAACCTCCTACAATGAGCAGTTCTTC.

This clone was counted between two and nine times. The chain links TRBV28 to TRBJ1-4; maybe TRBD1 (6 bases). The CDR3 is made up of 13 amino acids. V lost 8 bases to trimming and J lost 6 bases, with 13 bases between them. Germline V gene data show CDR1 as MDHEN and CDR2 as SYDVKM. The CDR3 is CASRTVNDEKLFF. The CDR3 nucleotides are TGTGCCAGCCGGACAGTAAATGATGAAAAACTGTTTTTT.

The chain is built from TRBV2 and TRBJ2-7; 10 bases agree with TRBD1. The CDR3 spans 15 residues. CDR1 and CDR2 (germline): SNHLY, FYNNEI. J gave up 2 bases and V 6 bases, and 7 bases lay outside the gene matches. The CDR3 DNA is TGTGCCAGCAGCCGGGACAGGGGAATCGCCTACGAGCAGTACTTC. This translates into CASSRDRGIAYEQYF.

Details on this clone: The junction departs from germline at one end; a sequencing error may be responsible. V and J are TRBV10-2 and TRBJ2-6; maybe TRBD1 (6 bases). The CDR3 length is 16 residues. In germline, CDR1 is WSHSY, CDR2 SAAADI. The CDR3 protein is CASSQGRRSGANGLTF. CDR3 bases: TGCGCCAGCAGTCAGGGGCGCCGCTCTGGGGCCAACGGCCTGACTTTC.

As to this clone: One end of the junction is discordant with germline, which a read error may explain. The chain combines TRBV10-3 with TRBJ2-6; weak D call: TRBD1 (6 bases). This CDR3 has 13 residues. Germline V CDR1 and CDR2: ENHRY, SYGVKD. CDR3 residues: CATLMSGANGLTF. The CDR3 DNA sequence: TGTGCCACCCTAATGTCAGGGGCCAACGGCCTGACTTTC.

This clone was observed once. The V call is TRBV5-1, the J call TRBJ2-1; maybe TRBD2 (6 bases). Trimming cost V 3 bases and J 4 bases, with 17 bases left between them. The CDR3 is 16 amino acids. Germline CDR1 is SGHRS and CDR2 is YFSETQ. As DNA, the CDR3 is TGCGCCAGCAGCTCGGAGGGCAGGGAGTATTACAATGAGCAGTTCTTC. This gives the protein CASSSEGREYYNEQFF.

The chain uses TRBV6-5 and TRBJ1-1; perhaps TRBD1 as D (5 bases). The germline CDR1 and CDR2 sequences are MNHEY and SVGAGI. This CDR3 contains 13 residues. V was clipped by 5 bases and J by 1 base, with 8 bases between them. The CDR3 sequence: CASSARANTEAFF. In DNA, the CDR3 is TGTGCCAGCAGTGCCAGGGCGAACACTGAAGCTTTCTTT.

The chain couples TRBV27 to TRBJ2-7, with 8 bases matching TRBD2. Germline CDR1 is MNHEY and CDR2 is SMNVEV (reference sequence). Trimming cost V 2 bases and J 8 bases; bases outside gene matches: 5. CDR3 length equals 13 residues. This CDR3 is CASSLRAGGKQYF. The CDR3 DNA sequence: TGTGCCAGCAGTTTACGGGCGGGGGGTAAGCAGTACTTC.

This clone occurred once. J is TRBJ2-1 and V is TRBV27; 10 bases agree with TRBD2. The V segment lost 6 bases and the J segment 4 bases; nucleotides outside the gene matches: 6. Germline lookup yields CDR1 MNHEY and CDR2 SMNVEV (reference sequence). This CDR3 contains 15 residues. The CDR3 loop reads CASSLTTSGYNEQFF. CDR3 bases: TGTGCCAGCAGCCTAACGACTAGCGGGTACAATGAGCAGTTCTTC.

The rearrangement links TRBV7-3 to TRBJ2-7; weak D call: TRBD2 (5 bases). With 3 bases removed from V and 2 bases from J, the gap between germline ends came to 14 bases. CDR1 is SGHTA, CDR2 FQGTGA, per germline. This CDR3 contains 15 residues. The CDR3: CASSLSGTVPYEQYF. The CDR3 DNA reads TGTGCCAGCAGCTTGTCGGGAACCGTGCCCTACGAGCAGTACTTC.

This rearrangement joins TRBV28 to TRBJ2-5, with 10 bases fitting TRBD1. Germline values: CDR1 MDHEN, CDR2 SYDVKM. This CDR3 comprises 16 residues. V shed 3 bases and J 5 bases; nucleotides not matched to a gene: 9. The CDR3 region has the DNA TGTGCCAGCAGTTTCGTATCTGGGGGACAGGGGGAGACCCAGTACTTC. The encoded protein is CASSFVSGGQGETQYF.

V and J are TRBV11-2 and TRBJ2-7; 7 bases line up with TRBD2. The junction had 11 bases not matched to a gene; V was cut back by 6 bases and J by 6 bases. Germline V CDR1 and CDR2: SGHAT, FQNNGV. The CDR3 length is 14 residues. Written as DNA, the CDR3 is TGTGCCAGCAGTATAATGGGGAGGGCCCCCGAGCAGTACTTC. Amino acids: CASSIMGRAPEQYF.

The rearrangement uses TRBV7-9 and TRBJ2-3, with TRBD2 as a possible D gene (7 bases). The germline V gene has CDR1 SEHNR and CDR2 FQNEAQ (reference sequence). V dropped 4 bases and J dropped 0 bases, with 14 bases sitting between them. The CDR3 has 16 residues. CDR3 region: CASSSESGTSTDTQYF. The CDR3 DNA is TGTGCCAGCAGCTCCGAAAGCGGGACAAGCACAGATACGCAGTATTTT.

The genes are TRBV6-5 and TRBJ1-5; 7 positions match TRBD1. CDR3 length: 14 amino acids. Germline V gene lookup returns CDR1 MNHEY and CDR2 SVGAGI. Unmatched junction bases numbered 10, after V lost 5 bases and J lost 9 bases. The CDR3 reads CASSRGGGLGPQHF. CDR3 sequence (DNA): TGTGCCAGCAGTAGAGGGGGCGGGTTGGGGCCCCAGCATTTT.

The table lists this clone with a count of one. The chain joins TRBV7-9 to TRBJ1-2, with 7 bases aligning to TRBD1. The V and J ends lost 2 bases and 5 bases, in that order; junction bases with no gene match: 5. Looked up from germline, CDR1 is SEHNR and CDR2 is FQNEAQ (reference sequence). This CDR3 is built from 14 residues. The CDR3 reads CASSLSTGLYGYTF. CDR3 bases: TGTGCCAGCAGCTTATCGACAGGGTTGTATGGCTACACCTTC. The full variable domain, completed using reference TRBV7-9 and TRBJ1-2, is DTGVSQNPRHKITKRGQNVTFRCDPISEHNRLYWYRQTLGQGPEFLTYFQNEAQLEKSRLLSDRFSAERPKGSFSTLEIQRTEQGDSAMYLCASSLSTGLYGYTFGSGTRLTVV.

This chain uses TRBV5-1 with TRBJ2-2, with a possible D match to TRBD1 (7 bases). This CDR3 spans 15 amino acids. Trimming left V 4 bases short and J 2 bases short, with 12 bases between. From germline, CDR1 is SGHRS and CDR2 YFSETQ. The CDR3 DNA reads TGCGCCAGCAGCCGCGGGACAGCCAACACCGGGGAGCTGTTTTTT. This gives the protein CASSRGTANTGELFF.

The chain links TRBV5-1 to TRBJ2-1; 9 bases line up with TRBD2. The length of the CDR3 is 17 residues. Germline CDR1 and CDR2: SGHRS and YFSETQ. The V and J ends lost 0 bases and 3 bases, in that order; junction bases with no gene match: 7. The CDR3 here is CASSLGLAGAGYNEQFF. In nucleotides, the CDR3 is TGCGCCAGCAGCTTGGGTTTAGCGGGAGCTGGCTACAATGAGCAGTTCTTC.

Concerning this clone itself: Other DNA sequences in this sample translate to the same CDR3. CDR3 protein: CASSLDGDYGYTF. CDR3 nucleotide sequence: TGCGCCAGCAGCTTGGACGGTGACTATGGCTACACCTTC. This chain uses TRBV5-1 with TRBJ1-2; unclear D gene. The CDR3 consists of 13 residues. Germline values: CDR1 SGHRS, CDR2 YFSETQ. With 0 bases removed from V and 3 bases from J, the gap between germline ends came to 6 bases.

The CDR3 coding sequence is TGTGCCAGCAGCGTAGAAGGGGGCGGGCTCGAGCAGTACTTC. This codes for CASSVEGGGLEQYF. This rearrangement joins TRBV9 to TRBJ2-7; 7 bases map to TRBD1. Germline trimming cut 0 bases from V and 6 bases from J; bases unmatched to any gene: 6. Germline V gene data show CDR1 as SGDLS and CDR2 as YYNGEE. The CDR3 is made up of 14 amino acids.

The CDR3 protein is CASGRGPITGELFF. The CDR3 region has the DNA TGTGCCAGCGGTAGGGGGCCGATCACCGGGGAGCTGTTTTTT. J is TRBJ2-2 and V is TRBV2, with 7 bases that match TRBD1. CDR1 and CDR2 (germline): SNHLY, FYNNEI. This CDR3 contains 14 residues. J was trimmed by 4 bases and V by 8 bases; bases with no gene match: 7.

The chain recombines TRBV21-1 with TRBJ2-7; the table calls TRBD1, which could not be checked here. TRBV21-1 is designated a pseudogene. The CDR3 is 14 amino acids. CDR3 bases: TGTGCCAGCAGTACGGACAGGGGGCTGTGGGAGCAGTACTTC. It translates to CASSTDRGLWEQYF.

This sequence joins TRBV4-3 and TRBJ2-5; perhaps TRBD2 as D (7 bases). Trimming took off 0 bases at V and 2 bases at J, with 16 bases between the two ends. Germline values: CDR1 LGHNA, CDR2 YSLEER. The CDR3 consists of 17 residues. CDR3 sequence: CASSQEVAGAIQETQYF. The DNA for the CDR3 is TGCGCCAGCAGCCAAGAAGTGGCGGGGGCCATACAAGAGACCCAGTACTTC.

This clone was seen more than once but under ten times. The chain is built from TRBV20-1 and TRBJ1-2; D not resolved. Germline-derived CDR1 and CDR2 are DFQATT and SNEGSKA (reference sequence). The CDR3 extends over 11 amino acids. The V and J ends lost 5 bases and 7 bases respectively, with 11 bases between them. CDR3 sequence reads: CSAPPQVGYTF. The CDR3 DNA follows: TGCAGTGCTCCCCCCCAGGTTGGCTACACCTTC.

The chain employs TRBV5-1 and TRBJ2-3, with TRBD2 matching over 8 bases. J lost 4 bases, V lost 1 base, and 8 bases had no gene match. Per germline, CDR1 SGHRS and CDR2 YFSETQ. The CDR3 has 16 amino acids. The CDR3 bases are TGCGCCAGCAGCTTGACGGGAGGGCCGCCCTCAGATACGCAGTATTTT. As protein: CASSLTGGPPSDTQYF.

Remarks on this clone: Relative to the germline gene, one junction end is altered; a read error may explain this. The gene calls are TRBV29-1 and TRBJ1-1; a weak D match, TRBD1 (5 bases). Germline-derived CDR1 and CDR2 are SQVTM and ANQGSEA. CDR3 length: 10 residues. The CDR3 DNA follows: TGTGGCGGGGGGAACACTGAAGCTTTCTTT. This translates into CGGGNTEAFF.

The rearrangement joins TRBV28 to TRBJ2-1; TRBD2 agrees at 8 bases. The CDR3 length is 15 residues. The germline CDR1 and CDR2 sequences are MDHEN and SYDVKM. Trimming cost V 6 bases and J 4 bases; bases outside gene matches: 8. DNA for the CDR3: TGTGCCAGCAGCCTCATAGCGGGGTATTACAATGAGCAGTTCTTC. It is translated as CASSLIAGYYNEQFF.

This clone showed up just a few times. The rearrangement uses TRBV7-2 and TRBJ2-3, with TRBD2 matching 16 bases. CDR1 is SGHTA, CDR2 FQGNSA, per germline. V gave up 5 bases and J gave up 6 bases; unmatched junction bases: 5. CDR3 size: 16 residues. The CDR3 loop reads CASSRGLAGGRDTQYF. The CDR3, as DNA: TGTGCCAGCAGCAGGGGACTAGCGGGAGGGCGCGATACGCAGTATTTT.

The rearrangement joins TRBV11-2 to TRBJ2-2; TRBD1 matches 8 bases. The junction had 9 bases not matched to a gene; V was cut back by 6 bases and J by 3 bases. Germline V CDR1 and CDR2: SGHAT, FQNNGV. The length of the CDR3 is 16 residues. This CDR3 reads CASSSGTGRYTGELFF. CDR3 nucleotide sequence: TGTGCCAGCAGTTCCGGGACAGGACGGTACACCGGGGAGCTGTTTTTT.

The chain is built from TRBV11-3 and TRBJ2-5; D is uncertain. The CDR3 loop spans 14 amino acids. Germline loops: CDR1 SGHNT, CDR2 YENEEA. Trimming stripped 1 base from V and 2 bases from J, with 8 bases between. The CDR3 loop is CASSLGIGQETQYF. DNA for the CDR3: TGTGCCAGCAGCTTAGGCATCGGGCAAGAGACCCAGTACTTC.

V usage is TRBV19 and J usage is TRBJ2-7; D remains unclear. The CDR3 spans 13 residues. The germline gives CDR1 LNHDA, CDR2 SQIVND (reference sequence). Trimming cost V 4 bases and J 2 bases, with 9 bases left between them. This CDR3 is CASSSNTPYEQYF. The CDR3 bases are TGTGCCAGTAGTAGTAACACCCCCTACGAGCAGTACTTC.